These T cell receptor beta chains were read from a single sample in a study of memory CD4+ T cells and cytomegalovirus serostatus. Repertoires were generated with immunoSEQ multiplex PCR, while TCRdb's copy carries only in-frame clones and drops some. The table shows about 82,000 clones, with approximately 84% occurring only once. The sequencing sample was made of memory CD4+ T cells from blood. These receptors were taken from an adult in good health and CMV-seronegative. Both conserved end residues are part of each CDR3. Each record gives: CDR3 DNA, CDR3 protein, clone size, D gene, V gene, J gene. D genes are given only for firm matches. Part of the rows lack a size; the others show once, few, many or a class for expanded clones.

cdr3_nt: TGTGCCAGCAGTTACTCGCCAGCCTCCTATAATTCACCCCTCCACTTT
cdr3_aa: CASSYSPASYNSPLHF
clone_size: few
d_call: NA
v_call: TRBV6-5
j_call: TRBJ1-6

cdr3_nt: TGTGCCAGCAGTCTAGACGGGAACTATGGCTACACCTTC
cdr3_aa: CASSLDGNYGYTF
clone_size: NA
d_call: NA
v_call: TRBV2
j_call: TRBJ1-2

cdr3_nt: TGTGCCAGTAGTAGGGGGGAATCCAAAAACATTCAGTACTTC
cdr3_aa: CASSRGESKNIQYF
clone_size: NA
d_call: NA
v_call: TRBV19
j_call: TRBJ2-4

cdr3_nt: TGTGCCTGGACCCGTCAGGGCGGAGTGCAGTATTTT
cdr3_aa: CAWTRQGGVQYF
clone_size: NA
d_call: NA
v_call: TRBV30
j_call: TRBJ2-3

cdr3_nt: TGCAGCGCCACGACTAGTAACGAGCAGTACTTC
cdr3_aa: CSATTSNEQYF
clone_size: NA
d_call: NA
v_call: TRBV29-1
j_call: TRBJ2-7

cdr3_nt: TGTGCCAGCAGCTTACCGGTTGTCGTCTATGGCTACACCTTC
cdr3_aa: CASSLPVVVYGYTF
clone_size: NA
d_call: NA
v_call: TRBV7-9
j_call: TRBJ1-2

cdr3_nt: TGTGCCAGCTCATATACAGGGCCTGGGGCCAACGTCCTGACTTTC
cdr3_aa: CASSYTGPGANVLTF
clone_size: NA
d_call: NA
v_call: TRBV2
j_call: TRBJ2-6

cdr3_nt: TGCAGCGTAATAGATGGCTACACCTTC
cdr3_aa: CSVIDGYTF
clone_size: NA
d_call: NA
v_call: TRBV29-1
j_call: TRBJ1-2

cdr3_nt: TGCGCCAGCAGCTTGTACCAAGAGACCCAGTACTTC
cdr3_aa: CASSLYQETQYF
clone_size: NA
d_call: NA
v_call: TRBV5-1
j_call: TRBJ2-5

cdr3_nt: TGTGCCAGCTCACCTTCTGCGGATGCCGCTCAGCCCCAGCATTTT
cdr3_aa: CASSPSADAAQPQHF
clone_size: NA
d_call: NA
v_call: TRBV18
j_call: TRBJ1-5

cdr3_nt: TGTGCCAGCAGCTTAGGAGGGGGACAGCCCCAGCATTTT
cdr3_aa: CASSLGGGQPQHF
clone_size: NA
d_call: NA
v_call: TRBV5-5
j_call: TRBJ1-5

cdr3_nt: TGTGCCAGCAGCTCGACAGGGAGTAACTATGGCTACACCTTC
cdr3_aa: CASSSTGSNYGYTF
clone_size: NA
d_call: TRBD1
v_call: TRBV7-8
j_call: TRBJ1-2

cdr3_nt: TGTGCCTGGGAGCCGGGACAGGGATACAATCAGCCCCAGCATTTT
cdr3_aa: CAWEPGQGYNQPQHF
clone_size: NA
d_call: TRBD1
v_call: TRBV30
j_call: TRBJ1-5

cdr3_nt: TGTGCCAGCAGTGAGGGAGGACTCAGGCAGCCCCAGCATTTT
cdr3_aa: CASSEGGLRQPQHF
clone_size: NA
d_call: NA
v_call: TRBV6-1
j_call: TRBJ1-5

cdr3_nt: TGTGCCAGCAGCTCCCAGGGAAGTCAGCCCCAGCATTTT
cdr3_aa: CASSSQGSQPQHF
clone_size: once
d_call: NA
v_call: TRBV11-2
j_call: TRBJ1-5

cdr3_nt: TGTGCCAGTAATCCGGTTCCTCATCAGCCCCAGCATTTT
cdr3_aa: CASNPVPHQPQHF
clone_size: few
d_call: NA
v_call: TRBV19
j_call: TRBJ1-5

cdr3_nt: TGTGCCAGCAGCCGTGCGGCAGGGGGGCAAGAGACCCAGTACTTC
cdr3_aa: CASSRAAGGQETQYF
clone_size: NA
d_call: NA
v_call: TRBV7-3
j_call: TRBJ2-5

cdr3_nt: TGTGCCGGCATCTCACGGGGGAGGAATGGCTACACCTTC
cdr3_aa: CAGISRGRNGYTF
clone_size: NA
d_call: NA
v_call: TRBV6-6
j_call: TRBJ1-2

cdr3_nt: TGTGCCAGCGGGGGGCAACGGGGTTACTATGGCTACACCTTC
cdr3_aa: CASGGQRGYYGYTF
clone_size: NA
d_call: NA
v_call: TRBV7-9
j_call: TRBJ1-2

cdr3_nt: TGTGCCAGCAGCTTAGCGACCCAGTATGGCTACACCTTC
cdr3_aa: CASSLATQYGYTF
clone_size: NA
d_call: NA
v_call: TRBV7-9
j_call: TRBJ1-2

cdr3_nt: TGTGCCATCAGTTGGGAGGCCTCTAGGTCACCCCTCCACTTT
cdr3_aa: CAISWEASRSPLHF
clone_size: few
d_call: NA
v_call: TRBV10-3
j_call: TRBJ1-6

cdr3_nt: TGTGCCAGCAGTGAGAGGGTCTCCACCGAGCAGTACTTC
cdr3_aa: CASSERVSTEQYF
clone_size: few
d_call: NA
v_call: TRBV2
j_call: TRBJ2-7

cdr3_nt: TGTGCCAGCTCACCACCGGAGGGTGCGTATGAAAAACTGTTTTTT
cdr3_aa: CASSPPEGAYEKLFF
clone_size: NA
d_call: NA
v_call: TRBV18
j_call: TRBJ1-4

cdr3_nt: TGTGCCAGCAGTCCCCAACGGGGCGCGGGTAATGAGCAGTTCTTC
cdr3_aa: CASSPQRGAGNEQFF
clone_size: NA
d_call: NA
v_call: TRBV6-6
j_call: TRBJ2-1

cdr3_nt: TGTGCCAGCAGCCTCGCCCTATGGAACCAAGAGACCCAGTACTTC
cdr3_aa: CASSLALWNQETQYF
clone_size: NA
d_call: NA
v_call: TRBV7-9
j_call: TRBJ2-5

cdr3_nt: TGTGCCTGGAGCTCCCGACGGGACCCCACAGATACGCAGTATTTT
cdr3_aa: CAWSSRRDPTDTQYF
clone_size: NA
d_call: NA
v_call: TRBV30
j_call: TRBJ2-3

cdr3_nt: TGTGCCAGCTCTGAACGGGAGAGCTCTGGGGCCAACGTCCTGACTTTC
cdr3_aa: CASSERESSGANVLTF
clone_size: NA
d_call: NA
v_call: TRBV18
j_call: TRBJ2-6

cdr3_nt: TGCGCCAGCAGCCAGGGACTAGTCCCGGTGTACGAGCAGTACTTC
cdr3_aa: CASSQGLVPVYEQYF
clone_size: NA
d_call: TRBD2
v_call: TRBV4-3
j_call: TRBJ2-7

cdr3_nt: TGCGCCAGCAGCTTGGCGGGACAGGGGGGCAACACCGGGGAGCTGTTTTTT
cdr3_aa: CASSLAGQGGNTGELFF
clone_size: NA
d_call: TRBD1
v_call: TRBV5-1
j_call: TRBJ2-2

cdr3_nt: TGTGCCAGCTCACCAATGGACCTAGGCCTCGGGGACAATGAGCAGTTCTTC
cdr3_aa: CASSPMDLGLGDNEQFF
clone_size: NA
d_call: NA
v_call: TRBV18
j_call: TRBJ2-1

cdr3_nt: TGCGCCAGCAGCTTGGGCGCTCGAGGAGAGCAGTACTTC
cdr3_aa: CASSLGARGEQYF
clone_size: NA
d_call: NA
v_call: TRBV5-1
j_call: TRBJ2-7

cdr3_nt: TGTGCTAGCAGTCCGGCTGGAGGGGGTCAAGAGGCCCAGTACTTC
cdr3_aa: CASSPAGGGQEAQYF
clone_size: NA
d_call: NA
v_call: TRBV7-7
j_call: TRBJ2-5